This entry is about one T cell receptor beta chain. Its antigen is currently unknown. It may be a read error: a sequence one base away is much more abundant. These data come from a study of regulatory T cells in long-lasting Graves disease. The CDR3 totals 15 residues. Per the germline V gene, CDR1 is DFQATT and CDR2 is SNEGSKA (reference sequence). Trimming removed 6 bases from V and 6 bases from J, with 21 bases in between. Overall study findings and caveats: Persistent disease was associated with favored TRBV28 usage and with favored use of TRBJ1-2 and TRBJ2-5. TCR diversity was lower in persistent than newly diagnosed Graves' disease.

The time point was: newly diagnosed GD, antithyroid drugs for less than 3 months. Construction of the TCR library relied on RNA isolated from PBMCs. Libraries of TCR beta came from iRepertoire HTBI primers plus Arm-PCR of CDR3 regions. Using its own MiXCR run on the multiplex PCR reads, TCRdb lists one record per CDR3 protein. This sample has around 400,000 distinct CDR3 sequences, with 10% to 15% found just once. In addition, the sample was reused for a study of T cells in Graves' hyperthyroidism and ophthalmopathy. From that report: Progression to ophthalmopathy was predicted a median of 6.5 months early.

Specimen: peripheral blood mononuclear cells (PBMCs), collected at new diagnosis, from a patient treated with antithyroid drugs. The sequence came from a woman aged 18-35 years with Graves disease. This chain uses TRBV20-1 with TRBJ2-1; D possibly uses TRBD1 or TRBD2 (6 bases each). The CDR3 DNA reads as TGCAGTGCCCTGGGGGGCCGGGTTAGCTCCAATGAGCAGTTCTTC. Translated, it gives CSALGGRVSSNEQFF.